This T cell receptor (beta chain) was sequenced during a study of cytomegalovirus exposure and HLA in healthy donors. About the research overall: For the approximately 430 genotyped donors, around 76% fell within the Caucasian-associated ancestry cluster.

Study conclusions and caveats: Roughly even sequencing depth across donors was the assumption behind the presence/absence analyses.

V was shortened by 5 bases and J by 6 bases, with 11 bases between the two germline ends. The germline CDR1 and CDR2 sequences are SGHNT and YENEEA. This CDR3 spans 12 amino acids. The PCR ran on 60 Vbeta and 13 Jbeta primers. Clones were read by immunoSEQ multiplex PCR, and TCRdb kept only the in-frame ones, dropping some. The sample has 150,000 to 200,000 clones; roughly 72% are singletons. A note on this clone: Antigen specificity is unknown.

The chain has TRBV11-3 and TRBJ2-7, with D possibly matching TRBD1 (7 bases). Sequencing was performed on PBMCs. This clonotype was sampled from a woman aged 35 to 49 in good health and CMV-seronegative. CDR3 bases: TGTGCCAGCAGCGGACAGGAGGGCGAGCAGTACTTC. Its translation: CASSGQEGEQYF.